This T cell receptor (beta chain) was retrieved from a study of human T cells and chemical hapten exposure. Background on the study: Minor volume differences among pooled libraries chiefly drove per-sample TCR yield variation. Study conclusions and caveats: The study found that DPC sensitization did not change TCRs above 1 in 1000 frequency.

Germline V lookup: CDR1 LNHNV, CDR2 YYDKDF (reference sequence). V was cut by 0 bases and J by 5 bases, with 14 bases left in between. This CDR3 is built from 15 residues. Time point denoted: healthy volunteer bleed at 6 weeks. The starting material, unfractionated whole blood, was used for total RNA extraction. The library attached unique molecular identifiers to individual cDNA molecules. As processed by the authors: The median was roughly 95,000 TCRs per sample, ranging 23,224 to 690,600. In TCRdb, the RACE reads were re-called with MiXCR into one record per CDR3 protein. The authors' filters were not applied to this entry. The sample lists about 77,000 distinct CDR3 sequences, 8.6% occurring once. This clonotype was observed many times. The antigen is unknown.

The chain has TRBV15 and TRBJ2-7; no reliable D call. The clonotype was recovered from a female donor in good health. Some clones in this sample may be carry-over from other donors' samples. Sequenced material: whole blood. Here the CDR3 DNA reads TGTGCCACCAGCAGAGAGGCCAGCCTAAAGAACGAGCAGTACTTC. Translation: CATSREASLKNEQYF.